This T cell receptor (beta chain) originates from a study of control samples from healthy donors and cancer patients. The CDR3 spans 15 residues. V was trimmed by 6 bases and J by 4 bases, leaving 15 bases between them. Germline V CDR1 and CDR2: MNHEY, SVGEGT. TCRdb's copy holds only in-frame clones and misses some; the assay was immunoSEQ multiplex PCR. The sample lists about 120,000 clones, 85% to 90% seen once, with about an eighth in the top ten. V gene TRBV6-2 or TRBV6-3 combines with J gene TRBJ1-4, with D possibly TRBD1 on 5 matching bases. The receptor was isolated from a man between 25 and 39 years old in good health. Sequenced material: blood. As DNA, the CDR3 is TGTGCCAGCAGCTTCTGGGGACGGATTAATGAAAAACTGTTTTTT. Translation: CASSFWGRINEKLFF.